This T cell receptor (beta chain) was recovered during a study of identical twins' blood T cells. About the research overall: Some 50 million reads covered about six alpha-chain and about six beta-chain libraries.

For this clonotype: What it recognizes is unknown.

Points from the study as a whole: Mainly, cloneset size products determined shared clonotypes, twins included. Twin similarity might stem from environmental factors, not only genetics.

TCRdb analysed the 5' RACE reads with MiXCR anew, one entry per CDR3 protein. This sample has roughly 340,000 distinct CDR3 sequences, with about 28% found just once. This CDR3 spans 14 amino acids. V was pared by 7 bases and J by 1 base, with 11 bases between. The origin of this receptor is a woman aged 18 to 55 in good health. What was sequenced was PBMCs. V usage is TRBV23-1 and J usage is TRBJ1-5; D gene unclear. TRBV23-1 falls under the ORF class, with uncertain function. Here the CDR3 reads CASIHARSNQPQHF. The DNA of the CDR3 is TGCGCCAGCATACACGCTCGGAGCAATCAGCCCCAGCATTTT.